The clone carrying this T cell receptor beta chain has only a few counts. Genomic DNA from each subset was divided evenly over several immunoSEQ plates. Profiled with immunoSEQ multiplex PCR; TCRdb holds only in-frame clones, not every one. The repertoire holds millions of clones, with more than 85% as singletons. The germline V and J ends were trimmed by 4 bases and 7 bases, with 11 bases remaining between them. Germline lookup yields CDR1 SGDLS and CDR2 YYNGEE. The CDR3 has 12 residues. Naive CD8 isolation took CD45RO-negative cells positively selected for CCR7 and excluded terminally differentiated effector memory CD45RA+ cells. The sample originates from a study of shared clonotypes between healthy human individuals.

The chain carries TRBV9 and TRBJ1-1, with D tentatively TRBD1 (5 bases). Sequencing was done on a sample of naive CD8+ T cells from PBMCs. The source of this sequence is a man aged 18 to 35 in good health. Some clones in this sample may be carry-over from other donors' samples. The CDR3 protein is CASSRDRNEAFF. The CDR3 coding sequence is TGTGCCAGCAGCCGAGACAGAAATGAAGCTTTCTTT.